The T cell receptor (beta chain) described here comes from a study of T cells in Graves' hyperthyroidism and ophthalmopathy. Comments on this clonotype: The junction does not match germline at one end; this may be a read error.

This CDR3 comprises 15 residues. Germline assignment: CDR1 MNHEY and CDR2 SVGAGI. Regions amplified from RNA transcripts were the TCR beta CDR3 regions. A first-round RT-PCR of the TCR CDR3 used the HTBI primer set. TCRdb itself ran the multiplex PCR reads through MiXCR, one entry per CDR3 protein. In the table there are a few hundred thousand distinct CDR3 sequences, approximately 48% of which are singletons. Sequenced material: peripheral blood or thyroid tissue (not recorded which). The chain uses TRBV6-5 and TRBJ1-1, with D hard to call. The TCR was taken from an adult woman with Graves' disease, either hyperthyroidism or ophthalmopathy (not recorded which). The CDR3 nucleotides are TGTGCCATCAGTTACGGCAGTGGTAGAAGGACTGAAGCTTTCTTT. Amino acids: CAISYGSGRRTEAFF.